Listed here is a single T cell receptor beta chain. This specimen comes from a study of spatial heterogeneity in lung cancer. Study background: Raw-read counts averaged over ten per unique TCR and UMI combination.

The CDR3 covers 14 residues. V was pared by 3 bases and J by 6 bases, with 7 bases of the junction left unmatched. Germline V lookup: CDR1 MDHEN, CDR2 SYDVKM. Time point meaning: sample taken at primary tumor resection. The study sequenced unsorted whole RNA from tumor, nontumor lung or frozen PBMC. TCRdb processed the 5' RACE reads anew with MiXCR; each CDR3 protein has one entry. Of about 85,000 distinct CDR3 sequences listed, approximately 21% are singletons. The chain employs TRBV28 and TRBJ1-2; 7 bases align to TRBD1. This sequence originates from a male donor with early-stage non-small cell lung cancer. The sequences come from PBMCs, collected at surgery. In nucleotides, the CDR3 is TGTGCCAGCAGTTTCTACGGACAGGTCGATGGCTACACCTTC. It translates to CASSFYGQVDGYTF.